The source of this T cell receptor beta chain is a study of T-cell reconstitution after alpha-beta-depleted transplantation in children. The V end was cut by 6 bases, the J end by 6 bases, with 16 bases between. CDR1 and CDR2 (germline): DFQATT, SNEGSKA (reference sequence). This CDR3 is built from 13 residues. The authors prepared the TCRbeta library with unique molecular identifiers. TCRdb called the PCR reads again in MiXCR, with one record for every CDR3 protein. Of roughly 420,000 distinct CDR3 sequences in the sample, about 16% were seen once. About this clonotype itself: Its matching antigen is unknown.

General study findings and limits: One year after transplant, T-cell counts and diversity came mostly from newly produced T cells.

The source of this sequence is a boy younger than two who had a stem cell transplant for Wiskott-Aldrich syndrome, so the T cells may come from the graft donor. The specimen was PBMCs, mostly from graft donor cells, collected 360 days after TCRalphabeta/CD19-depleted stem cell transplant. V usage is TRBV20-1 and J usage is TRBJ2-3; D may correspond to TRBD1 or TRBD2 (5 bases each). CDR3 residues: CSARQGVEDTQYF. CDR3 DNA sequence: TGCAGTGCGCGCCAGGGAGTGGAGGATACGCAGTATTTT.